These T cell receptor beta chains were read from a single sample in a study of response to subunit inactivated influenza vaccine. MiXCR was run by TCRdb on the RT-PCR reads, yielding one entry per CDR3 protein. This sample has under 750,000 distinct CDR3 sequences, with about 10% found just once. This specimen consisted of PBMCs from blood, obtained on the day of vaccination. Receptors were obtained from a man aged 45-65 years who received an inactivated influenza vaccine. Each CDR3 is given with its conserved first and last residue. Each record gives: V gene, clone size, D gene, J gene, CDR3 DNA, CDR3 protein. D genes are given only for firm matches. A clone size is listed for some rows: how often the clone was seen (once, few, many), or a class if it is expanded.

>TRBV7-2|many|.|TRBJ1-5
TGTGCCAGCAGCTTAGGGCAAAATCAGCCCCAGCATTTT
CASSLGQNQPQHF
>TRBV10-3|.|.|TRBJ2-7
TGTGCCATCAGTGAGTGGCAGGGCCTCTCCTACGAGCAGTACTTC
CAISEWQGLSYEQYF
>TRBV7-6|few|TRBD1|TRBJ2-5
TGTGCCAGCAGCTTAGAGGGACAGGGTATTGGAGAGACCCAGTACTTC
CASSLEGQGIGETQYF
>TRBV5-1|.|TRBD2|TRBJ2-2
TGCGCCAGCAGCCCAATTACTAGCGGGTCCCACACCGGGGAGCTGTTTTTT
CASSPITSGSHTGELFF
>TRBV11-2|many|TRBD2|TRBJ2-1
TGTGCCAGCAGCTTAAATCGACTAGCGGTCTACAATGAGCAGTTCTTC
CASSLNRLAVYNEQFF
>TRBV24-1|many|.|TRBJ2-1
TGTGCCACCAGTGACCCGGGACGAGGAATCCACAATGAGCAGTTCTTC
CATSDPGRGIHNEQFF
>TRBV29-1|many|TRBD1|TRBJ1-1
TGCAGCGTTTTCCAGGGGGGCCAAGATGCTGAAGCTTTCTTT
CSVFQGGQDAEAFF
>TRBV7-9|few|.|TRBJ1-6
TGTGCCAGCAGTTCTAACAGCGCGGTAAATTCACCCCTCCACTTT
CASSSNSAVNSPLHF
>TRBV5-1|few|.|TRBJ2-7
TGCGCCAGCAGCTTGGAAGGGGGGAGGTCCAACGAGCAGTACTTC
CASSLEGGRSNEQYF
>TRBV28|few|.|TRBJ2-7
TGTGCCAGCAGTTTGTTGGGAGCGGGCTACGAGCAGTACTTC
CASSLLGAGYEQYF
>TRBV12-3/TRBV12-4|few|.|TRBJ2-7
TGTGCCAGCACTGCGGATCAGGGGTCCTGGAACGAGCAGTACTTC
CASTADQGSWNEQYF
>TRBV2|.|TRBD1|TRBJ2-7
TGTGCCAGCAGTAATATACAGGGGTTATACTCCTACGAGCAGTACTTC
CASSNIQGLYSYEQYF
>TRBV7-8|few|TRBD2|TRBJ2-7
TGTGCCAGCAGCTTACCAGGACTAGCGGGAGAGTACGAGCAGTACTTC
CASSLPGLAGEYEQYF
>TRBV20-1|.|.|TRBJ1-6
TGCAGTGCTAGACGGGACACCAATTCACCCCTCCACTTT
CSARRDTNSPLHF
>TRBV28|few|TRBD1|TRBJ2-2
TGTGCCAGCATCCGGGGGGACAGGGCCCCACACGGGGAGCTGTTTTTT
CASIRGDRAPHGELFF
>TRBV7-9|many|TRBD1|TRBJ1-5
TGTGCCAGCAGCCAAGACAGGGTGGAACAGCCCCAGCATTTT
CASSQDRVEQPQHF
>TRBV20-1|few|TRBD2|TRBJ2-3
TGCAGTGCTCCCCCGGCGGGGGGGACAGATACGCAGTATTTT
CSAPPAGGTDTQYF
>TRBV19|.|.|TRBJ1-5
TGTGCCAGTAGTATAGCGAAACCGAGCAATCAGCCCCAGCATTTT
CASSIAKPSNQPQHF
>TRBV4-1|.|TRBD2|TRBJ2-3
TGCGCCAGCAGCCAGGGGCGGGGGGCCGGAACAGATACGCAGTATTTT
CASSQGRGAGTDTQYF
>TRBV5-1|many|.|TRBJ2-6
TGCGCCAGCAGCTTGGTTCCCTCTGGGGCCAACGTCCTGACTTTC
CASSLVPSGANVLTF
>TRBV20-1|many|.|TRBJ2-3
TGCAGTGCTAGAGATCCCCCAGATACGCAGTATTTT
CSARDPPDTQYF
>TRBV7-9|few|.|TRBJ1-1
TGTGCCAGCAGCTTAGAATATGGCAGAACTGAAGCTTTCTTT
CASSLEYGRTEAFF
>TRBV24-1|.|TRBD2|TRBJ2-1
TGTGCCACCAGTGACCGAAGCGGGGGGGCCGCCTACAATGAGCAGTTCTTC
CATSDRSGGAAYNEQFF
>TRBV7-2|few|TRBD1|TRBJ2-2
TGTGCCAGCAGCTTACGCCTGGGACAGGGGACCGGGGAGCTGTTTTTT
CASSLRLGQGTGELFF